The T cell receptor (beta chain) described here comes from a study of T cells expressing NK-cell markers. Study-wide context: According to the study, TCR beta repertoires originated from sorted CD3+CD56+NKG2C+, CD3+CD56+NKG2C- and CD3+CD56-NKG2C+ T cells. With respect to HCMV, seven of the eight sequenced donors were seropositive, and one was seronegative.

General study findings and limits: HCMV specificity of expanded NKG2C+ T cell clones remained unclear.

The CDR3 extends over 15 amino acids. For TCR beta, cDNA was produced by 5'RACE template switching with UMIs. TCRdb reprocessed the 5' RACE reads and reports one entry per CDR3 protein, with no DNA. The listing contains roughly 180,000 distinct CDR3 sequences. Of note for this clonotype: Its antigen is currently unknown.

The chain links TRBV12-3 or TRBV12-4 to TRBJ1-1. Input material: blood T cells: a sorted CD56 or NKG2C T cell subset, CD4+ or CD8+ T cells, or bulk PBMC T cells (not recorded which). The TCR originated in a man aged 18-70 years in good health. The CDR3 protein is CASSPLPGLNTEAFF.